The 7 T cell receptor beta chains given below trace back to one sample, sequenced in a study of read filtering for tumor transcriptome and immune sequencing. This library used about 360 ng RNA and molecular barcoded adaptors spanning alpha/delta and beta/gamma chains. TCRdb recomputed calls from the reads with MiXCR, one row per CDR3 protein. Among around 140,000 distinct CDR3 sequences listed, less than 15% were seen once. The sample consisted of a population of CD138-negative cells sorted from bone marrow. The receptors come from a donor older than 35 with multiple myeloma.

This clonotype was observed at least ten times. CDR3 amino acids: CASSSTGLQPQHF. Here the CDR3 DNA reads TGTGCCAGCAGCTCGACAGGCCTTCAGCCCCAGCATTTT. This chain uses TRBV28 with TRBJ1-5; D might be TRBD1 (6 bases). Germline assignment: CDR1 MDHEN and CDR2 SYDVKM. V was cut by 6 bases and J by 6 bases, with 12 bases left in between. The CDR3 covers 13 residues.

This clonotype was detected many times. The chain uses TRBV10-2 and TRBJ1-5, with no clear D. The germline gives CDR1 WSHSY, CDR2 SAAADI. The V and J ends lost 2 bases and 3 bases respectively, with 8 bases between them. The CDR3 spans 14 residues. CDR3 in amino acids: CASSESSHNQPQHF. CDR3 DNA: TGCGCCAGCAGTGAGAGTAGTCACAATCAGCCCCAGCATTTT.

At least ten counts were recorded for this clonotype. The gene calls are TRBV9 and TRBJ2-2; 12 nucleotides align to TRBD1. Losses at the gene ends were 3 bases for V and 5 bases for J; bases not matched to a gene: 11. Germline CDR1 reads SGDLS; CDR2 reads YYNGEE. This CDR3 spans 18 amino acids. In nucleotides, the CDR3 is TGTGCCAGCAGCGGCTCCTCTGGGACAGGGGGCAAGACCGGGGAGCTGTTTTTT. It yields the protein CASSGSSGTGGKTGELFF.

This clonotype was counted ten times or more. The chain joins TRBV27 to TRBJ1-5; D remains unclear. This CDR3 is built from 15 residues. Germline-derived CDR1 and CDR2 are MNHEY and SMNVEV (reference sequence). Trimming took off 5 bases at V and 5 bases at J, with 16 bases between the two ends. CDR3 nucleotide sequence: TGTGCCAGCAGTCCCTTGGACGGGTGGGATCAGCCCCAGCATTTT. This encodes CASSPLDGWDQPQHF.

In its sample, this clonotype was seen many times. V gene TRBV2 combines with J gene TRBJ1-4, with 7 bases matching TRBD1. V lost 7 bases and J lost 4; bases outside the gene matches: 3. Germline CDR1 is SNHLY and CDR2 is FYNNEI. The CDR3 loop spans 13 amino acids. In DNA form, the CDR3 reads TGTGCCAGCAAGGGACAGTTTAATGAAAAACTGTTTTTT. Protein product: CASKGQFNEKLFF.

Concerning this clonotype: A much larger clone sits a single nucleotide away, making a read error possible. J is TRBJ2-7 and V is TRBV29-1, with 7 bases identical to TRBD2. Germline V gives CDR1 SQVTM, CDR2 ANQGSEA. The CDR3 is made up of 14 amino acids. Losses at the gene ends were 4 bases for V and 9 bases for J; bases not matched to a gene: 15. The CDR3 is CSVAGGLEKGGQYF. CDR3 DNA: TGCAGCGTTGCGGGAGGACTAGAAAAGGGCGGGCAGTACTTC.

This clonotype was recorded at least ten times. This chain joins TRBV6-1 and TRBJ2-2; D may match TRBD1 or TRBD2 (5 bases each). The CDR3 sequence is 12 residues long. Trimming removed 11 bases from V and 6 bases from J, with 13 bases in between. The germline CDR1 and CDR2 sequences are MNHNS and SASEGT. CDR3 residues: CAQRGIAGELFF. As DNA, the CDR3 is TGTGCCCAGAGGGGTATTGCCGGGGAGCTGTTTTTT.